This T cell receptor beta chain was sequenced for a study of blood T cell repertoires in COVID-19. Overall study context: Samples taken during acute and convalescent COVID-19 were collected in the United States, Italy and Spain.

Assay used: immunoSEQ multiplex PCR; TCRdb lists only in-frame clones, some missing. The sample shows fewer than 250,000 clones, over 75% of them seen only once. This clonotype originated in a middle-aged woman with acute COVID-19. What was sequenced was PBMCs or T cells enriched from blood (not recorded which).

The CDR3 DNA is TGTGCCAGCAGTGACTACGTAATGGGACAGGGGTATGGCTACACCTTC. The encoded protein is CASSDYVMGQGYGYTF. This rearrangement joins TRBV25-1 to TRBJ1-2, with 10 bases fitting TRBD1. Germline V gene data show CDR1 as MGHDK and CDR2 as SYGVNS. J gave up 5 bases and V 3 bases, and 9 bases lay outside the gene matches. The CDR3 covers 16 residues.